The next 23 T cell receptor beta chains were all read from a single sample in a study of cytotoxic CD8 clonotypes in ibrutinib-treated CLL. Libraries were prepared by immunoSEQ multiplex PCR; TCRdb keeps only in-frame clonotypes and omits some of them. The sample has approximately 100,000 clones; around 73% are singletons. This sample comprised PBMCs, obtained after 12 months of ibrutinib treatment. Every receptor here comes from a human donor with chronic lymphocytic leukemia.

This clone was found a few times. The CDR3 loop reads CASSYGTGRTEAFF. CDR3 nucleotides: TGTGCCAGCAGCTATGGGACAGGGAGGACTGAAGCTTTCTTT. The rearrangement joins TRBV7-2 to TRBJ1-1; 9 nucleotides align to TRBD1. J was trimmed by 5 bases and V by 4 bases; bases with no gene match: 5. CDR1 is SGHTA, CDR2 FQGNSA, per germline. The CDR3 length is 14 residues. The variable domain in full, completed from reference TRBV7-2 and TRBJ1-1, reads GAGVSQSPSNKVTEKGKDVELRCDPISGHTALYWYRQSLGQGLEFLIYFQGNSAPDKSGLPSDRFSAERTGGSVSTLTIQRTQQEDSAVYLCASSYGTGRTEAFFGQGTRLTVV.

V usage is TRBV5-1 and J usage is TRBJ2-1; TRBD1 agrees at 9 bases. The CDR3 runs 13 residues. The ends lost 7 bases at V and 7 bases at J; junction bases unmatched: 6. The V gene's germline CDR1 is SGHRS and CDR2 YFSETQ. CDR3 sequence reads: CASSGTGNNEQFF. CDR3 bases: TGCGCCAGCTCCGGGACAGGGAATAATGAGCAGTTCTTC.

In DNA form, the CDR3 reads TGTGCCAGCAGCCTAGCTCGGGAGCAGTTCTTC. Translation: CASSLAREQFF. The genes are TRBV28 and TRBJ2-1, with D perhaps TRBD2 (5 bases). Trimming cost V 6 bases and J 10 bases, with 10 bases left between them. The CDR3 contains 11 residues. Germline values: CDR1 MDHEN, CDR2 SYDVKM.

A few counts support this clone. This rearrangement joins TRBV12-5 to TRBJ1-1; D not resolved. CDR3 length: 13 amino acids. The V end lost 7 bases, the J end lost 1 base, and 10 bases lay between the germline ends. Germline V gene lookup returns CDR1 LGHNT and CDR2 FRNRAP. The CDR3 loop is CASALRGNTEAFF. CDR3 nucleotides: TGTGCTAGTGCCTTGAGAGGGAACACTGAAGCTTTCTTT.

The chain joins TRBV7-8 to TRBJ1-3, with 9 bases that match TRBD1. CDR3 length: 16 residues. Unmatched junction bases numbered 4, after V lost 1 base and J lost 3 bases. Per germline, CDR1 SGHVS and CDR2 FQNEAQ. The CDR3: CASSLGTGGVGNTIYF. The CDR3 nucleotides read TGTGCCAGCAGCTTAGGAACAGGGGGCGTTGGAAACACCATATATTTT.

This clone came up a few times. J is TRBJ2-7 and V is TRBV7-6, with unresolved D. The CDR3 length is 15 residues. CDR1 and CDR2 from the germline V gene are SGHVS and FNYEAQ. The germline V and J ends were trimmed by 3 bases and 0 bases, with 12 bases remaining between them. The CDR3, as DNA: TGTGCCAGCAGCTTGGACGGCTTGAACTCCTACGAGCAGTACTTC. Amino acids: CASSLDGLNSYEQYF.

J is TRBJ2-7 and V is TRBV30, with D perhaps TRBD1 (5 bases). Germline values: CDR1 GTSNPN, CDR2 SVGIG (reference sequence). Trimming took 3 bases from V and 4 from J, leaving 7 bases between them. The CDR3 has 11 amino acids. CDR3 DNA sequence: TGTGCCTGGAGCGGACAATACGAGCAGTACTTC. Its protein product is CAWSGQYEQYF.

The sample holds a few counts of this clone. The rearrangement joins TRBV19 to TRBJ1-2; perhaps TRBD1 as D (5 bases). The CDR3 contains 13 residues. Germline values: CDR1 LNHDA, CDR2 SQIVND (reference sequence). The V and J ends lost 5 bases and 6 bases respectively, with 13 bases between them. The CDR3 DNA follows: TGTGCCAGTAGTCAGGACACGTCTGATGGCTACACCTTC. Protein sequence: CASSQDTSDGYTF.

This clone was seen a handful of times. This sequence joins TRBV5-4 and TRBJ1-6, with D hard to call. Trimming cost V 4 bases and J 7 bases, with 15 bases left between them. CDR1 and CDR2 (germline): SGHNT, YYREEE (reference sequence). The CDR3 runs to 15 residues. CDR3: CASSPSAVVNSPLHF. The CDR3, as DNA: TGTGCCAGCAGCCCTTCTGCAGTCGTAAATTCACCCCTCCACTTT.

This chain connects TRBV5-6 to TRBJ1-4; maybe TRBD1 (5 bases). Germline lookup yields CDR1 SGHDT and CDR2 YYEEEE. The CDR3 extends over 14 amino acids. Trimming removed 4 bases from V and 7 bases from J, with 14 bases in between. For the CDR3, the DNA is TGTGCCAGCAGCCGGACATTGGGCGGTGAAAAACTGTTTTTT. This codes for CASSRTLGGEKLFF.

The V gene is TRBV7-3, the J gene TRBJ1-2; possibly TRBD1 for D (5 bases). The CDR3 sequence is 16 residues long. The V and J ends lost 5 bases and 6 bases respectively, with 22 bases between them. The germline V gene encodes CDR1 SGHTA and CDR2 FQGTGA. CDR3 in DNA: TGTGCCAGCAGCCCTAACCCGGGAGCGCCGGGACATGGCTACACCTTC. Amino acids: CASSPNPGAPGHGYTF.

The rearrangement joins TRBV30 to TRBJ2-5; D gene uncertain. Germline V gene lookup returns CDR1 GTSNPN and CDR2 SVGIG (reference sequence). Trimming took 3 bases from V and 4 from J, leaving 12 bases between them. The CDR3 extends over 13 amino acids. DNA for the CDR3: TGTGCCTGGAGACCACTGGGTCGAGAGACCCAGTACTTC. It encodes CAWRPLGRETQYF. The complete variable domain, with remaining parts taken from reference TRBV30 and TRBJ2-5, reads SQTIHQWPATLVQPVGSPLSLECTVEGTSNPNLYWYRQAAGRGLQLLFYSVGIGQISSEVPQNLSASRPQDRQFILSSKKLLLSDSGFYLCAWRPLGRETQYFGPGTRLLVL.

This clone was seen a few times. This chain links TRBV6-1 with TRBJ1-5, with a possible D match to TRBD1 (6 bases). CDR1 is MNHNS and CDR2 is SASEGT in the germline V gene. The CDR3 runs to 13 residues. V was clipped by 7 bases and J by 6 bases, with 13 bases between them. The CDR3 DNA reads TGTGCCAGCACCCCTGACAGGTCTCAGCCCCAGCATTTT. Encoded protein: CASTPDRSQPQHF.

This clone was detected only once. The V gene is TRBV4-2, the J gene TRBJ1-2; D is perhaps TRBD1 (5 bases). The ends were cut back, 1 base at V and 8 bases at J, with 20 bases in the middle. This CDR3 has 16 residues. Germline V gene data show CDR1 as LGHNA and CDR2 as YNFKEQ. The CDR3 region is CASSQGGQGGLGGYTF. DNA of the CDR3: TGTGCCAGCAGCCAAGGCGGGCAGGGAGGTTTAGGCGGCTACACCTTC.

J is TRBJ1-5 and V is TRBV18; 10 bases fit TRBD1. CDR1 and CDR2 (germline): KGHSH, LQKENI. With V trimmed by 3 bases and J by 0 bases, 8 bases remained unmatched. This CDR3 comprises 18 residues. DNA for the CDR3: TGTGCCAGCTCACCGCCCGGGACAGGGGCCGATAGCAATCAGCCCCAGCATTTT. Translating gives CASSPPGTGADSNQPQHF.

The genes are TRBV15 and TRBJ2-5; 9 nucleotides agree with TRBD1. The CDR3 length is 14 residues. Trimming cost V 2 bases and J 5 bases; bases outside gene matches: 3. CDR1 and CDR2 from the germline V gene are LNHNV and YYDKDF (reference sequence). The CDR3 coding sequence is TGTGCCACCAGCAGAACAGGGGGCGGTGAGACCCAGTACTTC. Its protein product is CATSRTGGGETQYF.

This clone was counted a single time. The CDR3 DNA reads TGTGCCAGCAGCTTAGCACAGACAGGAAACTACGAGCAGTACTTC. Protein sequence: CASSLAQTGNYEQYF. This rearrangement joins TRBV7-2 to TRBJ2-7; the D gene is possibly TRBD1 (6 bases). There are 15 residues in the CDR3. CDR1 and CDR2 (germline): SGHTA, FQGNSA. Trimming took 0 bases from V and 3 from J, leaving 12 bases between them.

The chain recombines TRBV29-1 with TRBJ2-1; 9 bases line up with TRBD2. The junction had 18 bases not matched to a gene; V was cut back by 6 bases and J by 6 bases. The CDR3 has 17 residues. CDR1 and CDR2 (germline): SQVTM, ANQGSEA. The CDR3 protein is CSVSPGSGGRRGNEQFF. The CDR3 DNA sequence: TGCAGCGTGAGCCCGGGTAGCGGGGGTCGCCGCGGCAATGAGCAGTTCTTC.

The DNA of the CDR3 is TGTGCCAGCAGTGACCGTCTGTCCACCGGGGAGCTGTTTTTT. Encoded protein: CASSDRLSTGELFF. V gene TRBV6-4 combines with J gene TRBJ2-2; D gene unclear. Trimming removed 2 bases at V and 4 bases at J, with 8 bases between. The CDR3 is made up of 14 amino acids. CDR1 and CDR2 (germline): MRHNA, SNTAGT.

The rearrangement joins TRBV4-3 to TRBJ2-7; possibly TRBD2 for D (6 bases). The CDR3 length is 13 residues. Per germline, CDR1 LGHNA and CDR2 YSLEER. The V end lost 1 base, the J end lost 9 bases, and 13 bases lay between the germline ends. Here the CDR3 reads CASSQVLGGVQYF. CDR3 DNA: TGCGCCAGCAGCCAAGTTCTGGGAGGTGTGCAGTACTTC.

The V call is TRBV30, the J call TRBJ1-6, with D tentatively TRBD1 (6 bases). V was cut by 6 bases and J by 6 bases, with 12 bases left in between. CDR3 size: 13 residues. The germline CDR1 and CDR2 sequences are GTSNPN and SVGIG (reference sequence). The CDR3, as DNA: TGTGCCTGCCTTCTAGGGGGTAATTCACCCCTCCACTTT. It specifies CACLLGGNSPLHF.

This rearrangement joins TRBV30 to TRBJ1-6, with D tentatively TRBD1 (5 bases). The V end was cut by 3 bases, the J end by 8 bases, with 11 bases between. Germline V lookup: CDR1 GTSNPN, CDR2 SVGIG (reference sequence). This CDR3 spans 13 amino acids. CDR3: CAWSDQGYSPLHF. The CDR3, as DNA: TGTGCCTGGAGCGACCAGGGTTATTCACCCCTCCACTTT.

The chain is built from TRBV10-3 and TRBJ1-1, with no clear D. From germline, CDR1 is ENHRY and CDR2 SYGVKD. The V end lost 6 bases, the J end lost 1 base, and 15 bases lay between the germline ends. This CDR3 contains 15 residues. In nucleotides, the CDR3 is TGTGCCATCAGCGGTTCCGTCAGAACGAACACTGAAGCTTTCTTT. Its protein product is CAISGSVRTNTEAFF.